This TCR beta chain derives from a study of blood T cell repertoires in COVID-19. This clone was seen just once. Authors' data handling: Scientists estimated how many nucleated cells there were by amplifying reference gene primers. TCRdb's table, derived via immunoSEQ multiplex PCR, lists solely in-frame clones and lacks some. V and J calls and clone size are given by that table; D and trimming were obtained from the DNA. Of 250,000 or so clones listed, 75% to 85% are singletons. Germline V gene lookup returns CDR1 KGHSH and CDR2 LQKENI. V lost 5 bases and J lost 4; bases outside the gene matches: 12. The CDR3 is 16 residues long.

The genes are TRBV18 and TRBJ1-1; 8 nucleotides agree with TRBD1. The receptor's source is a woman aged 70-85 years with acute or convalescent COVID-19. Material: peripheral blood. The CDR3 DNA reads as TGTGCCAGCTCATCAGCTCCTCAGGGGGCGAGCACTGAAGCTTTCTTT. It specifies CASSSAPQGASTEAFF.